These 13 T cell receptor beta chains were sequenced from one sample in a study of T-cell reconstitution after alpha-beta-depleted transplantation in children (dated by TCRdb to the mid-2010s). This specimen's treatment or condition label, interpreted: allogeneic hematopoietic cell transplantation with graft depleted of TCRalphabeta T cells and CD19 B cells. Libraries were constructed by PCR. The listed sequencing device is Illumina HiSeq 2500. To normalize quantification of the TCRbeta repertoire, the TCR libraries were built with molecular barcoding that relied on unique molecular identifiers. TCRdb applied fastp at Q25 and MiXCR to the public reads, then kept only in-frame beta chains. One record per CDR3 amino acid sequence lists the most common genes and DNA. This sample comprises 480,000 or so distinct CDR3 sequences, over 9.5% of them detected only once. In total, the top ten clones hold 2% to 2.5% of the sample.

This material consisted of PBMCs, taken before TCRalphabeta/CD19-depleted stem cell transplant. These receptors were obtained from a child younger than 10 with inherited bone marrow failure, due to receive a stem cell transplant.

This clonotype was counted ten times or more. This chain joins TRBV27 and TRBJ2-2, with TRBD1 identical over 12 bases. The germline CDR1 and CDR2 sequences are MNHEY and SMNVEV (reference sequence). With V trimmed by 6 bases and J by 4 bases, 12 bases remained unmatched. CDR3 length equals 18 residues. The CDR3 region has the DNA TGTGCCAGCAGCCCCCGGGACAGGGGGCTCTTGGGCACCGGGGAGCTGTTTTTT. This encodes CASSPRDRGLLGTGELFF.

The CDR3 bases are TGTGCCAGCACCAACACAGGGGGCCAAGAGACCCAGTACTTC. It yields the protein CASTNTGGQETQYF. The V and J genes are TRBV12-3 or TRBV12-4 and TRBJ2-5; the match to TRBD1 covers 8 bases. CDR3 size: 14 residues. J gave up 1 base and V 7 bases, and 5 bases lay outside the gene matches.

This clonotype was detected ten times or more. The chain links TRBV9 to TRBJ2-7; tentatively, D is TRBD2 (7 bases). With 4 bases removed from V and 7 bases from J, the gap between germline ends came to 15 bases. Germline CDR1 and CDR2: SGDLS and YYNGEE. The length of the CDR3 is 13 residues. The CDR3 loop is CASSPRGGGEQYF. CDR3 bases: TGTGCCAGCAGCCCCCGGGGAGGGGGGGAGCAGTACTTC.

There are many counts of this clonotype. The V and J genes are TRBV20-1 and TRBJ2-1; no clear D. The CDR3 is made up of 16 amino acids. Trimming removed 4 bases from V and 1 base from J, with 17 bases in between. The germline V gene encodes CDR1 DFQATT and CDR2 SNEGSKA (reference sequence). CDR3: CSATASTPASYNEQFF. DNA of the CDR3: TGCAGTGCTACAGCTAGTACCCCTGCTTCCTACAATGAGCAGTTCTTC.

This clonotype has ten or more counts. V is TRBV27 and J is TRBJ2-4; D is possibly TRBD1 (5 bases). V lost 0 bases to trimming and J lost 4 bases, with 7 bases between them. The CDR3 loop spans 14 amino acids. Per the germline V gene, CDR1 is MNHEY and CDR2 is SMNVEV (reference sequence). CDR3 bases: TGTGCCAGCAGTTTATCGGGGCCAAAAAACATTCAGTACTTC. Its protein is CASSLSGPKNIQYF.

At least ten counts were recorded for this clonotype. V usage is TRBV27 and J usage is TRBJ2-7; the match to TRBD2 covers 13 bases. CDR3 length: 14 residues. Unmatched junction bases numbered 2, after V lost 5 bases and J lost 4 bases. Per the germline V gene, CDR1 is MNHEY and CDR2 is SMNVEV (reference sequence). CDR3 region: CASSTLAGGYEQYF. CDR3 in DNA: TGTGCCAGCAGTACACTAGCGGGAGGGTACGAGCAGTACTTC.

In this sample, this clonotype turned up many times. The gene calls are TRBV5-1 and TRBJ2-5; unclear D gene. Trimming removed 0 bases at V and 0 bases at J, with 12 bases between. The CDR3 extends over 16 amino acids. Germline CDR1 is SGHRS and CDR2 is YFSETQ. The CDR3 nucleotides read TGCGCCAGCAGCTTGGATCGTACGGCTTACCAAGAGACCCAGTACTTC. Protein sequence: CASSLDRTAYQETQYF.

This clonotype was found once. The chain links TRBV3-1 to TRBJ2-7; D may be TRBD1 (6 bases). Germline assignment: CDR1 LGHDT and CDR2 YNNKEL (reference sequence). The CDR3 has 17 amino acids. The ends were cut back, 0 bases at V and 7 bases at J, with 22 bases in the middle. The CDR3 DNA reads as TGTGCCAGCAGCCAAGATGGCGCAGGGGTCTCCAATTTGGAGCAGTACTTC. It translates to CASSQDGAGVSNLEQYF.

The rearrangement links TRBV20-1 to TRBJ2-1; D not resolved. V lost 0 bases to trimming and J lost 7 bases, with 19 bases between them. CDR1 is DFQATT and CDR2 is SNEGSKA in the germline V gene (reference sequence). The CDR3 sequence is 16 residues long. The CDR3 reads CSARDHLLVFGNEQFF. In nucleotides, the CDR3 is TGCAGTGCTAGAGATCATCTCTTGGTATTTGGTAATGAGCAGTTCTTC.

This clonotype was seen at least ten times. This chain uses TRBV3-1 with TRBJ2-5; TRBD2 is a possible D gene (5 bases). The CDR3 has 15 amino acids. Trimming shortened V by 3 bases and J by 5 bases, and 16 bases separated the two germline ends. Germline lookup yields CDR1 LGHDT and CDR2 YNNKEL (reference sequence). The CDR3 sequence: CASSHRLSSQETQYF. The CDR3 DNA reads TGTGCCAGCAGCCATCGACTAAGCTCTCAGGAGACCCAGTACTTC.

This clonotype was counted at least ten times. V gene TRBV7-2 combines with J gene TRBJ2-7; tentative D call: TRBD1 (6 bases). The V end was cut by 1 base, the J end by 6 bases, with 22 bases between. CDR1 SGHTA and CDR2 FQGNSA come from the germline V gene. The CDR3 sequence is 17 residues long. The CDR3 reads CASSLGFRGLRGSEQYF. The CDR3 nucleotides read TGTGCCAGCAGCTTAGGGTTCAGAGGACTCAGGGGCTCCGAGCAGTACTTC.

The chain links TRBV24-1 to TRBJ2-1; D is ambiguous. The germline gives CDR1 KGHDR, CDR2 SFDVKD. V was clipped by 4 bases and J by 13 bases, with 19 bases between them. The CDR3 runs 14 residues. The CDR3 DNA is TGTGCCACCAGTGACCGTGACTTGGCGGTAAAACAGTTCTTC. Translation: CATSDRDLAVKQFF.

This clonotype showed up many times. The chain carries TRBV29-1 and TRBJ2-7, with D possibly TRBD2 on 6 matching bases. The CDR3 sequence is 13 residues long. CDR1 SQVTM and CDR2 ANQGSEA come from the germline V gene. V shed 6 bases and J shed 4 bases, with 16 bases lying between them. CDR3: CSVAGPTGYEQYF. CDR3 coding DNA: TGCAGCGTAGCGGGTCCCACGGGGTACGAGCAGTACTTC.